The 2 T cell receptor beta chains reported below all come from one sample, sequenced in a study of shared clonotypes between healthy human individuals. The data were produced by immunoSEQ multiplex PCR, yet TCRdb's version contains in-frame clones alone and is incomplete. The sample lists 550,000 to 800,000 clones, about 92% occurring once. Input material: memory CD8+ T cells from PBMCs. The subset here: CD45RO+ cells pooled with CCR7-negative TemRA cells. The receptors were gathered from a man aged 18-30 years in good health. Some clones in this sample may be carry-over from other donors' samples.

The chain employs TRBV6-1 and TRBJ1-5, with D hard to call. Trimming pared 2 bases from V and 6 bases from J, leaving 14 bases between. Germline CDR1 is MNHNS and CDR2 is SASEGT. This CDR3 is built from 15 residues. CDR3: CASSEHTGPGQPQHF. For the CDR3, the DNA is TGTGCCAGCAGTGAACATACCGGGCCCGGTCAGCCCCAGCATTTT.

V is TRBV29-1 and J is TRBJ2-2; D unresolved. This CDR3 contains 12 residues. Trimming took off 2 bases at V and 7 bases at J, with 8 bases between the two ends. Looked up from germline, CDR1 is SQVTM and CDR2 is ANQGSEA. This CDR3 is CSVERPVGELFF. The CDR3 DNA reads as TGCAGCGTTGAAAGGCCGGTCGGGGAGCTGTTTTTT.